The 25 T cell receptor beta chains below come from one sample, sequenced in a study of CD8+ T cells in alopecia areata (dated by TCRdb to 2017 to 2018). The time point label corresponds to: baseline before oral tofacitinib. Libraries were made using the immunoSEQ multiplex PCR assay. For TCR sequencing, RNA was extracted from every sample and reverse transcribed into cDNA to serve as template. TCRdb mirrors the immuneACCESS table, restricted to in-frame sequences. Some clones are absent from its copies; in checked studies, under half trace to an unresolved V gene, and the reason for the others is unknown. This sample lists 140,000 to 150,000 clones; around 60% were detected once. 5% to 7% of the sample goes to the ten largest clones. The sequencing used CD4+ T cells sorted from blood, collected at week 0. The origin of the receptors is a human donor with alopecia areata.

The CDR3 spells CASSGTSRDEQYF. The CDR3 DNA reads as TGTGCCAGCAGTGGGACTAGTAGAGACGAGCAGTACTTC. This rearrangement joins TRBV2 to TRBJ2-7; 7 bases are a match to TRBD2. The CDR3 spans 13 residues. Trimming at V came to 4 bases and at J to 5 bases, leaving 5 bases not matched to a gene. Looked up from germline, CDR1 is SNHLY and CDR2 is FYNNEI.

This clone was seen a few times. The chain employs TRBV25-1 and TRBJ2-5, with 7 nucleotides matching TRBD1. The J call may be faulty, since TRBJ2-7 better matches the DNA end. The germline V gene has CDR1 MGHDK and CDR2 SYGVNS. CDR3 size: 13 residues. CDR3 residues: CASSGGQAYEQYF. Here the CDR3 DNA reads TGTGCCAGCAGTGGCGGACAGGCCTACGAGCAGTACTTC.

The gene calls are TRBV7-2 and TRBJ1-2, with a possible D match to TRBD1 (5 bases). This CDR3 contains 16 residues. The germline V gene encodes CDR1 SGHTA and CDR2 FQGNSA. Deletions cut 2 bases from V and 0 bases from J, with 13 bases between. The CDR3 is CASSLMEMTANYGYTF. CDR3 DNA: TGTGCCAGCAGCTTAATGGAAATGACAGCTAACTATGGCTACACCTTC.

For the CDR3, the DNA is TGTGCCTGGAGCGTTTGGGGGAGGCCTAGCGGGCCAGATACGCAGTATTTT. Its translation is CAWSVWGRPSGPDTQYF. The chain joins TRBV30 to TRBJ2-3, with 8 bases lining up with TRBD2. The V and J ends lost 3 bases and 4 bases, in that order; junction bases with no gene match: 15. The CDR3 extends over 17 amino acids. CDR1 and CDR2 from the germline V gene are GTSNPN and SVGIG (reference sequence). Combining the CDR3 with reference TRBV30 and TRBJ2-3 gives the whole variable domain SQTIHQWPATLVQPVGSPLSLECTVEGTSNPNLYWYRQAAGRGLQLLFYSVGIGQISSEVPQNLSASRPQDRQFILSSKKLLLSDSGFYLCAWSVWGRPSGPDTQYFGPGTRLTVL.

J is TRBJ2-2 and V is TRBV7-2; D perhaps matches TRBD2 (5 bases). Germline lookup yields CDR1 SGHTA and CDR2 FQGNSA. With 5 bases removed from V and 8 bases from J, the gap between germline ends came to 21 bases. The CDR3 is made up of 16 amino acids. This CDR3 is CASSLPRGPSRGELFF. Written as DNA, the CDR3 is TGTGCCAGCAGCCTACCTAGAGGGCCCTCCCGGGGGGAGCTGTTTTTT.

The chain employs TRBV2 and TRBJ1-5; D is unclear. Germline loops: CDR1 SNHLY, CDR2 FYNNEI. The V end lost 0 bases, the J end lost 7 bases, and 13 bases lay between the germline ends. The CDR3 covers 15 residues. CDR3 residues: CASSEAEVRSQPQHF. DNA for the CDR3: TGTGCCAGCAGTGAAGCGGAAGTTAGAAGCCAGCCCCAGCATTTT.

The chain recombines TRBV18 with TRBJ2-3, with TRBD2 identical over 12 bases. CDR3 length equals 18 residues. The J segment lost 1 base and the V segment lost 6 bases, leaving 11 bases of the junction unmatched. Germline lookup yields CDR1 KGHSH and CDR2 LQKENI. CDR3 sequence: CASSHTSGGTSRTDTQYF. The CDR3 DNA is TGTGCCAGCTCCCACACTAGCGGGGGGACCTCACGCACAGATACGCAGTATTTT. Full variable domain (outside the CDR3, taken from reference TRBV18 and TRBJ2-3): NAGVMQNPRHLVRRRGQEARLRCSPMKGHSHVYWYRQLPEEGLKFMVYLQKENIIDESGMPKERFSAEFPKEGPSILRIQQVVRGDSAAYFCASSHTSGGTSRTDTQYFGPGTRLTVL.

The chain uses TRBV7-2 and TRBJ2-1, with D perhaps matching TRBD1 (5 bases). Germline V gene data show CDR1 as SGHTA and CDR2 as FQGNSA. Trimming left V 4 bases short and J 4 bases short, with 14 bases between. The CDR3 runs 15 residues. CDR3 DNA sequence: TGTGCCAGCAGCTCAGGGCAGATAAAGTACAATGAGCAGTTCTTC. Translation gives CASSSGQIKYNEQFF. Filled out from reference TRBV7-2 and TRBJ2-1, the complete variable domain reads GAGVSQSPSNKVTEKGKDVELRCDPISGHTALYWYRQSLGQGLEFLIYFQGNSAPDKSGLPSDRFSAERTGGSVSTLTIQRTQQEDSAVYLCASSSGQIKYNEQFFGPGTRLTVL.

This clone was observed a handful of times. This chain's CDR3 is CSVESRGYNEQFF. CDR3 sequence (DNA): TGCAGCGTTGAATCGCGGGGGTACAATGAGCAGTTCTTC. The rearrangement uses TRBV29-1 and TRBJ2-1; 7 bases match TRBD2. The length of the CDR3 is 13 residues. Germline-derived CDR1 and CDR2 are SQVTM and ANQGSEA. After removal of 2 bases from V and 4 bases from J, the junction contained 2 bases not matched to a gene.

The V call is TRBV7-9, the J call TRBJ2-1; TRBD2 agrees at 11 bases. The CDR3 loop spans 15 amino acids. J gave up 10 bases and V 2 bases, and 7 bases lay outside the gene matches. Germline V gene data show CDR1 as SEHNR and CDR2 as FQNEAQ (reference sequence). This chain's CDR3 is CASSLMVTSGEEQFF. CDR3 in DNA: TGTGCCAGCAGCTTAATGGTGACTAGCGGGGAGGAGCAGTTCTTC.

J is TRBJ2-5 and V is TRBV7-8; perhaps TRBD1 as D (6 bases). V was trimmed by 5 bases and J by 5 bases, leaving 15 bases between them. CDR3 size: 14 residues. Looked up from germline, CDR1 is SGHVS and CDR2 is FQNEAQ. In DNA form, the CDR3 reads TGTGCCAGCAGCCCCCGACAGGTTGCGGAGACCCAGTACTTC. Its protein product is CASSPRQVAETQYF.

The CDR3 reads CAWKKRDQTGELFF. CDR3 sequence (DNA): TGTGCCTGGAAAAAACGGGACCAAACCGGGGAGCTGTTTTTT. The rearrangement links TRBV30 to TRBJ2-2; D possibly uses TRBD1 or TRBD2 (5 bases each). This CDR3 is built from 14 residues. V was clipped by 4 bases and J by 5 bases, with 14 bases between them. The germline V gene has CDR1 GTSNPN and CDR2 SVGIG (reference sequence).

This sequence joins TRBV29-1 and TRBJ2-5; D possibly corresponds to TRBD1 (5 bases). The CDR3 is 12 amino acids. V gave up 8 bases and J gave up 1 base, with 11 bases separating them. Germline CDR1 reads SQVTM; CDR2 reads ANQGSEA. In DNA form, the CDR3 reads TGCAGCACCGTCGACAGCCAAGAGACCCAGTACTTC. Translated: CSTVDSQETQYF.

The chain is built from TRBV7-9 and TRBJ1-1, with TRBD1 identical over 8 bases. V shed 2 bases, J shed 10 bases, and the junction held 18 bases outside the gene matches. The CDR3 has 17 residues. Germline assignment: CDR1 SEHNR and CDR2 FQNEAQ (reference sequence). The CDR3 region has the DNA TGTGCCAGCAGCTTAAAAGGTCGACAGGGGACTACACACGGAGCTTTCTTT. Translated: CASSLKGRQGTTHGAFF.

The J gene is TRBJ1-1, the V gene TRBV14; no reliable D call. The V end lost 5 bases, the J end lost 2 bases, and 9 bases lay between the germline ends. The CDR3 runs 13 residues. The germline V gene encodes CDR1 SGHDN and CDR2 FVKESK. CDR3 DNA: TGTGCCAGCAGCTTATACTACAACACTGAAGCTTTCTTT. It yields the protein CASSLYYNTEAFF.

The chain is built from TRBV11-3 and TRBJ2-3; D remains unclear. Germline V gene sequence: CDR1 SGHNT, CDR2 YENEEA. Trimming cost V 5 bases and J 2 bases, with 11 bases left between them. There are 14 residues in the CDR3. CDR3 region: CASSLIVPTDTQYF. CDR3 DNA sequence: TGTGCCAGCAGCCTAATTGTCCCCACAGATACGCAGTATTTT.

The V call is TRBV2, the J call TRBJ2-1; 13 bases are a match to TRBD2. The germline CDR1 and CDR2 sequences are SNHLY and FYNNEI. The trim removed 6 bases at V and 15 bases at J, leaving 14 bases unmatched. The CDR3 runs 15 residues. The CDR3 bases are TGTGCCAGCAGCCGGACTAGCGGGGGACCTCAAAGACGGTTCTTC. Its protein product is CASSRTSGGPQRRFF.

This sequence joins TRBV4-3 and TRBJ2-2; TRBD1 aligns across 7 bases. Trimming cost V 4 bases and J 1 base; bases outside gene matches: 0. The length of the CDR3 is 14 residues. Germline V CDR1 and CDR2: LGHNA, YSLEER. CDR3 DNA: TGCGCCAGCAGCCGACAGGGGAACACCGGGGAGCTGTTTTTT. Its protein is CASSRQGNTGELFF.

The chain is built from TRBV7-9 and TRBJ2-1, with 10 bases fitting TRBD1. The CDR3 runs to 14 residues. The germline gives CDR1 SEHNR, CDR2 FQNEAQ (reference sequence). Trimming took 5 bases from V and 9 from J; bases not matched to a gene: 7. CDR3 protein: CASSLRQGASEQFF. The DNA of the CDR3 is TGTGCCAGCAGCCTGAGACAGGGGGCAAGTGAGCAGTTCTTC.

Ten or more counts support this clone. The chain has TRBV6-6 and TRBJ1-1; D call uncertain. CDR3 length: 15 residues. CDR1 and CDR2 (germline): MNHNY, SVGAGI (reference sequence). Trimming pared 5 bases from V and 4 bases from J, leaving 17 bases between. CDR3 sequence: CASSSQTPLGTEAFF. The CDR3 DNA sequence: TGTGCCAGCAGTAGCCAGACCCCGCTGGGCACTGAAGCTTTCTTT.

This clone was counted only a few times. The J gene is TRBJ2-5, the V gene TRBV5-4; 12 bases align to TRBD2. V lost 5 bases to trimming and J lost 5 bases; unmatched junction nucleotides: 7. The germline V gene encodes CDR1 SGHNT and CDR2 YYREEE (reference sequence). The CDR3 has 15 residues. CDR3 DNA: TGTGCCAGCAGTACAACGGGACTAGCGGGCGAGACCCAGTACTTC. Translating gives CASSTTGLAGETQYF.

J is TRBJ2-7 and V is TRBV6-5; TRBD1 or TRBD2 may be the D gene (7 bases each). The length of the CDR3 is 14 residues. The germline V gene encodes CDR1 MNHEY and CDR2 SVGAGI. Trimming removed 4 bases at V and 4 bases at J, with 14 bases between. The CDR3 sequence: CASSLSGTAYEQYF. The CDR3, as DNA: TGTGCCAGCAGTTTAAGCGGGACAGCATACGAGCAGTACTTC.

CDR3 in DNA: TGTGCCAGCAGCCACCCCGGACAGGGCAGGTACGAGCAGTACTTC. Translation gives CASSHPGQGRYEQYF. The V and J genes are TRBV14 and TRBJ2-7; TRBD1 aligns across 8 bases. The germline CDR1 and CDR2 sequences are SGHDN and FVKESK. The CDR3 sequence is 15 residues long. V lost 3 bases to trimming and J lost 4 bases; unmatched junction nucleotides: 8.

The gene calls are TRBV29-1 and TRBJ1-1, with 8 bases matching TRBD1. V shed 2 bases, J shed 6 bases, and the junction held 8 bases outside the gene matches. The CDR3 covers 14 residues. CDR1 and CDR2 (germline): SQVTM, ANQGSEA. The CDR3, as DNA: TGCAGCGTTGAAAGGGCCAGGGGGCGGGCTGAAGCTTTCTTT. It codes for CSVERARGRAEAFF.

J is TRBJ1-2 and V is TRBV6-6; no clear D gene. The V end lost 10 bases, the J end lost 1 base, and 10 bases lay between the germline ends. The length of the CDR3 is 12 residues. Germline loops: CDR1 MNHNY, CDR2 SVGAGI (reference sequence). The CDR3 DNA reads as TGTGCCATCTTACACAGTAACTATGGCTACACCTTC. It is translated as CAILHSNYGYTF.